This T cell receptor (beta chain) was identified in a study of technical replicates of blood from four donors. The data were produced by immunoSEQ multiplex PCR, yet TCRdb's version contains in-frame clones alone and is incomplete. The table lists about 49,000 clones, about 93% of them singletons. Specimen: PBMCs. The receptor was derived from a human donor in good health. Some clones in this sample may be carry-over from other donors' samples.

The CDR3 loop reads CASSWLSGNTIYF. The CDR3 bases are TGTGCCAGTAGTTGGCTCTCTGGAAACACCATATATTTT. The chain recombines TRBV19 with TRBJ1-3; unclear D gene. Per germline, CDR1 LNHDA and CDR2 SQIVND (reference sequence). CDR3 length: 13 amino acids. Trimming took 5 bases from V and 0 from J, leaving 5 bases between them.